This TCR beta chain was profiled in a study of blood T cell repertoires in COVID-19. Sequencing was performed with immunoSEQ multiplex PCR; in TCRdb, only in-frame clones are kept and a portion is missing. The repertoire includes 400,000 or so clones, roughly 88% of them detected once, and 0.6% to 0.7% sits in the top ten. The CDR3 is 13 amino acids. V gave up 4 bases and J gave up 7 bases; unmatched junction bases: 5. The V gene's germline CDR1 is SGHRS and CDR2 YFSETQ. Material for sequencing was PBMCs or T cells enriched from blood (not recorded which). This TCR derives from a man between 18 and 35 years old who had recovered from COVID-19. This chain uses TRBV5-1 with TRBJ2-7; 10 bases align to TRBD1. DNA for the CDR3: TGCGCCAGCAGCCTAGGGACAGGGGAAGAGCAGTACTTC. It translates to CASSLGTGEEQYF.